The 26 T cell receptor beta chains presented below share a single source sample, sequenced in a study of blood T cell repertoires in COVID-19. Sequencing used immunoSEQ multiplex PCR; TCRdb keeps in-frame clones, though not all of them. The table lists hundreds of thousands of clones, over 75% of them singletons. Source material: PBMCs or T cells enriched from blood (not recorded which). These receptors originate from a woman aged 25-40 years who had recovered from COVID-19.

The sample holds one count of this clone. V and J are TRBV3-1 (or the pseudogene TRBV3-2) and TRBJ2-7, with 10 positions matching TRBD1. The CDR3 loop spans 15 amino acids. The J segment lost 7 bases and the V segment lost 7 bases, leaving 13 bases of the junction unmatched. Germline CDR1 and CDR2: LGHDT and YNNKEL (reference sequence). CDR3 residues: CASTSIRDRGGEQYF. The DNA of the CDR3 is TGTGCCAGCACCTCCATCCGGGACAGGGGAGGGGAGCAGTACTTC.

J is TRBJ1-1 and V is TRBV19, with D possibly matching TRBD1 (5 bases). The CDR3 is 14 residues long. Trimming removed 5 bases from V and 4 bases from J, with 14 bases in between. Germline loops: CDR1 LNHDA, CDR2 SQIVND (reference sequence). CDR3 loop: CASSLQGRSTEAFF. The CDR3 coding sequence is TGTGCCAGTAGTCTCCAGGGAAGGAGCACTGAAGCTTTCTTT.

The chain is built from TRBV2 and TRBJ1-1, with D perhaps matching TRBD1 (6 bases). There are 13 residues in the CDR3. V dropped 6 bases and J dropped 4 bases, with 12 bases sitting between them. CDR1 SNHLY and CDR2 FYNNEI come from the germline V gene. CDR3 DNA: TGTGCCAGCAGGCCCAGGGGCAGCACTGAAGCTTTCTTT. Translating gives CASRPRGSTEAFF.

This clone was observed once. V usage is TRBV28 and J usage is TRBJ1-1, with D tentatively TRBD1 (6 bases). The germline V and J ends were trimmed by 3 bases and 0 bases, with 17 bases remaining between them. In germline, CDR1 is MDHEN, CDR2 SYDVKM. CDR3 length: 17 amino acids. This chain's CDR3 is CASSFSGTPDMNTEAFF. The CDR3 nucleotides read TGTGCCAGCAGTTTTTCCGGGACACCAGATATGAACACTGAAGCTTTCTTT.

The rearrangement links TRBV4-3 to TRBJ1-3; TRBD1 might be the D (6 bases). The CDR3 spans 15 residues. V lost 1 base, J lost 4 bases, and 11 bases lay in between. CDR1 is LGHNA and CDR2 is YSLEER in the germline V gene. For the CDR3, the DNA is TGCGCCAGCAGCCAAGCTGGGGGCGAAGGAAACACCATATATTTT. The encoded protein is CASSQAGGEGNTIYF.

The rearrangement joins TRBV18 to TRBJ2-5; 12 bases are shared with TRBD2. The V segment lost 3 bases and the J segment 3 bases; nucleotides outside the gene matches: 2. CDR3 length: 15 residues. CDR1 KGHSH and CDR2 LQKENI come from the germline V gene. Here the CDR3 reads CASSPRTSGEETQYF. CDR3 sequence (DNA): TGTGCCAGCTCACCCCGGACTAGCGGGGAAGAGACCCAGTACTTC. Full variable domain (remainder filled in from reference TRBV18 and TRBJ2-5): NAGVMQNPRHLVRRRGQEARLRCSPMKGHSHVYWYRQLPEEGLKFMVYLQKENIIDESGMPKERFSAEFPKEGPSILRIQQVVRGDSAAYFCASSPRTSGEETQYFGPGTRLLVL.

V is TRBV10-3 and J is TRBJ2-1; D perhaps matches TRBD1 (5 bases). V was shortened by 6 bases and J by 0 bases, with 21 bases between the two germline ends. Germline lookup yields CDR1 ENHRY and CDR2 SYGVKD. CDR3 length: 18 residues. This chain's CDR3 is CAISIKGLGLGSYNEQFF. CDR3 nucleotides: TGTGCCATCAGCATCAAAGGCCTGGGGCTCGGCTCCTACAATGAGCAGTTCTTC.

This rearrangement joins TRBV28 to TRBJ1-5; 8 nucleotides agree with TRBD1. The CDR3 totals 20 residues. V was clipped by 4 bases and J by 0 bases; unmatched bases: 17. Germline CDR1 and CDR2: MDHEN and SYDVKM. The CDR3 loop is CASSSPNGQGLSYSNQPQHF. The CDR3 bases are TGTGCCAGCAGTTCCCCAAATGGACAGGGACTGAGTTATAGCAATCAGCCCCAGCATTTT.

The chain has TRBV5-1 and TRBJ2-5, with 8 bases aligning to TRBD2. The ends lost 4 bases at V and 1 base at J; junction bases unmatched: 9. This CDR3 contains 16 residues. Germline assignment: CDR1 SGHRS and CDR2 YFSETQ. The DNA of the CDR3 is TGCGCCAGCAGCCCACGCCAACTAGCGGCCCAAGAGACCCAGTACTTC. This gives the protein CASSPRQLAAQETQYF.

This clone was observed once. This chain links TRBV11-2 with TRBJ1-4; TRBD1 is a possible D gene (6 bases). Germline CDR1 and CDR2: SGHAT and FQNNGV. The CDR3 length is 15 residues. With 0 bases removed from V and 7 bases from J, the gap between germline ends came to 12 bases. The CDR3 here is CASSLEAGTSEKLFF. The DNA for the CDR3 is TGTGCCAGCAGCTTAGAAGCAGGGACAAGTGAAAAACTGTTTTTT.

The chain has TRBV27 and TRBJ2-7; 8 nucleotides match TRBD2. This CDR3 is 15 amino acids long. CDR1 is MNHEY and CDR2 is SMNVEV in the germline V gene (reference sequence). V lost 3 bases, J lost 3 bases, and 7 bases stayed unmatched. This chain's CDR3 is CASSFNAGGSYEQYF. As DNA, the CDR3 is TGTGCCAGCAGTTTTAATGCGGGAGGAAGCTACGAGCAGTACTTC.

The chain joins TRBV6-1 to TRBJ2-5; the D is unclear. Germline-derived CDR1 and CDR2 are MNHNS and SASEGT. V lost 3 bases to trimming and J lost 2 bases, with 7 bases between them. This CDR3 comprises 13 residues. The CDR3 DNA is TGTGCCAGCAGTGACCACAGACAAGAGACCCAGTACTTC. It is translated as CASSDHRQETQYF.

This chain connects TRBV5-6 to TRBJ1-1, with a tentative D call TRBD1 (5 bases). V lost 4 bases and J 0 bases, leaving 10 bases between the germline ends. The CDR3 is made up of 14 amino acids. Germline-derived CDR1 and CDR2 are SGHDT and YYEEEE. This chain's CDR3 is CASSRGRMNTEAFF. In DNA, the CDR3 is TGTGCCAGCAGCAGGGGTCGGATGAACACTGAAGCTTTCTTT.

This chain connects TRBV5-1 to TRBJ2-1; D call uncertain. Germline V gene sequence: CDR1 SGHRS, CDR2 YFSETQ. CDR3 length: 12 residues. Trimming left V 5 bases short and J 4 bases short, with 7 bases between. The CDR3 loop is CASRSGYNEQFF. CDR3 nucleotide sequence: TGCGCCAGCAGGTCAGGTTACAATGAGCAGTTCTTC.

V and J are TRBV5-1 and TRBJ2-7, with D possibly TRBD1 on 6 matching bases. Trimming took off 7 bases at V and 1 base at J, with 12 bases between the two ends. The CDR3 covers 13 residues. Per the germline V gene, CDR1 is SGHRS and CDR2 is YFSETQ. The CDR3 DNA is TGCGCCAGCTCCATTGACAGGTCCTACGAGCAGTACTTC. It encodes CASSIDRSYEQYF.

The chain uses TRBV9 and TRBJ1-6; TRBD1 aligns across 10 bases. The germline CDR1 and CDR2 sequences are SGDLS and YYNGEE. J was trimmed by 8 bases and V by 0 bases; bases with no gene match: 2. This CDR3 region has 15 residues. CDR3 protein: CASSVGDRGYSPLHF. CDR3 sequence (DNA): TGTGCCAGCAGCGTAGGGGACAGGGGCTATTCACCCCTCCACTTT.

The chain couples TRBV7-2 to TRBJ1-1; D ambiguous. The CDR3 runs to 13 residues. Trimming cost V 5 bases and J 1 base, with 8 bases left between them. Germline-derived CDR1 and CDR2 are SGHTA and FQGNSA. CDR3 residues: CASSTRQNTEAFF. The CDR3 DNA follows: TGTGCCAGCAGCACTAGACAGAACACTGAAGCTTTCTTT.

The CDR3 loop reads CASSATANYGYTF. As DNA, the CDR3 is TGTGCCAGCAGTGCTACGGCTAACTATGGCTACACCTTC. The V call is TRBV6-2 or TRBV6-3, the J call TRBJ1-2; D remains unclear. Per the germline V gene, CDR1 is MNHEY and CDR2 is SVGEGT. The V gene lost 5 bases and the J gene lost 0 bases, with 7 bases spanning the gap. The CDR3 runs 13 residues.

CDR3 in amino acids: CASSYGQGYGANYGYTF. The CDR3 coding sequence is TGTGCCAGCAGCTACGGACAGGGATATGGTGCTAACTATGGCTACACCTTC. The chain recombines TRBV5-6 with TRBJ1-2; TRBD1 matches 8 bases. The CDR3 has 17 residues. Losses at the gene ends were 3 bases for V and 0 bases for J; bases not matched to a gene: 10. Germline CDR1 and CDR2: SGHDT and YYEEEE.

This clone was observed a single time. The chain recombines TRBV7-9 with TRBJ1-1, with a possible D match to TRBD1 (6 bases). Trimming stripped 5 bases from V and 4 bases from J, with 14 bases between. This CDR3 has 14 amino acids. From germline, CDR1 is SEHNR and CDR2 FQNEAQ (reference sequence). The CDR3 loop reads CASSALGGLTEAFF. The CDR3 DNA reads TGTGCCAGCAGCGCCTTGGGGGGGCTCACTGAAGCTTTCTTT.

The genes are TRBV28 and TRBJ1-3, with a possible D match to TRBD1 (5 bases). Germline-derived CDR1 and CDR2 are MDHEN and SYDVKM. This CDR3 region has 16 residues. Trimming removed 2 bases from V and 0 bases from J, with 11 bases in between. CDR3 DNA sequence: TGTGCCAGCAGTTTAGAAGACAGTTACTCTGGAAACACCATATATTTT. Translated: CASSLEDSYSGNTIYF.

V gene TRBV2 combines with J gene TRBJ2-7; 10 bases map to TRBD2. Germline V gene lookup returns CDR1 SNHLY and CDR2 FYNNEI. Trimming at V came to 1 base and at J to 3 bases, leaving 9 bases not matched to a gene. The CDR3 has 17 amino acids. CDR3: CASSEGPGTSVFYEQYF. The DNA of the CDR3 is TGTGCCAGCAGTGAAGGGCCCGGGACTAGCGTGTTCTACGAGCAGTACTTC.

This sequence joins TRBV19 and TRBJ1-2; possible D gene TRBD1, 5 bases. Trimming removed 6 bases at V and 2 bases at J, with 13 bases between. CDR3 size: 14 residues. Per germline, CDR1 LNHDA and CDR2 SQIVND (reference sequence). The CDR3 sequence: CASRMIGENYGYTF. As DNA, the CDR3 is TGTGCCAGTAGGATGATAGGGGAAAACTATGGCTACACCTTC.

The chain couples TRBV18 to TRBJ2-3, with a possible D match to TRBD1 (5 bases). The CDR3 totals 18 residues. Germline values: CDR1 KGHSH, CDR2 LQKENI. Trimming pared 6 bases from V and 4 bases from J, leaving 26 bases between. The CDR3 sequence is CASSPYSLGQGVADTQYF. In nucleotides, the CDR3 is TGTGCCAGCTCCCCATATAGTCTAGGACAAGGGGTCGCAGATACGCAGTATTTT.

The chain employs TRBV27 and TRBJ1-1, with D hard to call. The CDR3 consists of 17 residues. The germline V gene encodes CDR1 MNHEY and CDR2 SMNVEV (reference sequence). V was pared by 6 bases and J by 6 bases, with 26 bases between. The CDR3 reads CASSILPPISWGAEAFF. CDR3 nucleotide sequence: TGTGCCAGCAGCATTTTGCCCCCTATTAGCTGGGGAGCTGAAGCTTTCTTT.

The V call is TRBV2, the J call TRBJ2-1; 7 nucleotides line up with TRBD2. CDR1 SNHLY and CDR2 FYNNEI come from the germline V gene. V lost 6 bases to trimming and J lost 6 bases; unmatched junction nucleotides: 5. The CDR3 consists of 13 residues. CDR3 in DNA: TGTGCCAGCAGGGGGGGGTTTTCCAATGAGCAGTTCTTC. Amino acid sequence: CASRGGFSNEQFF.